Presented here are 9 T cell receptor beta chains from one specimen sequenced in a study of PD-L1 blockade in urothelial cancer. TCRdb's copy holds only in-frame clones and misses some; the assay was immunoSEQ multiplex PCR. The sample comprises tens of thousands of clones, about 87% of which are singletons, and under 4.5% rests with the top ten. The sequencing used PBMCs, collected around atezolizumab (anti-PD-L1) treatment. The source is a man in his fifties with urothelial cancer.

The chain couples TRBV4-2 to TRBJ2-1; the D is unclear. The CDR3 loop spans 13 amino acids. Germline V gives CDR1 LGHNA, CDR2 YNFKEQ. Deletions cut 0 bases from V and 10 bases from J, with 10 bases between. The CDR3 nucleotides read TGTGCCAGCAGCCAAGATCCTAGTAAGGAGCAGTTCTTC. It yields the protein CASSQDPSKEQFF.

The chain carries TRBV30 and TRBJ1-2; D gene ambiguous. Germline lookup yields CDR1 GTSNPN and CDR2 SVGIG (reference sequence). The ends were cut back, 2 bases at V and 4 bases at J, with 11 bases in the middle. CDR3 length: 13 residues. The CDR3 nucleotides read TGTGCCTGGAGTCAAGATAGCCCCTATGGCTACACCTTC. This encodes CAWSQDSPYGYTF.

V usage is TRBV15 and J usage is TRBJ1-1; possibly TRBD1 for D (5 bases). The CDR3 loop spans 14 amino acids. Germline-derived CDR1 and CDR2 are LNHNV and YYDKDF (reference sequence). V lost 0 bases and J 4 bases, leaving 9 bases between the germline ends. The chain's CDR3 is CATSRDLQGTEAFF. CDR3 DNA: TGTGCCACCAGCAGAGATCTGCAGGGCACTGAAGCTTTCTTT.

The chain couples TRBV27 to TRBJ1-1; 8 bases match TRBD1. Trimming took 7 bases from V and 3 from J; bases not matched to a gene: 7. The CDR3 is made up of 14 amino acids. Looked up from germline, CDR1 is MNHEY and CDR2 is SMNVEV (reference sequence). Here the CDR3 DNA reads TGTGCCAGCACCAAACAGGGGGGATACACTGAAGCTTTCTTT. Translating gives CASTKQGGYTEAFF.

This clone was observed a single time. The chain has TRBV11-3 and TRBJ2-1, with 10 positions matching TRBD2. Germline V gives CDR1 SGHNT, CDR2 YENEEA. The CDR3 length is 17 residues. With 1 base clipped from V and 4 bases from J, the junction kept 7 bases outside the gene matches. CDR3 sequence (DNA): TGTGCCAGCAGCTTAGGCCTGGGACTAGCGCCGTACAATGAGCAGTTCTTC. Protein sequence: CASSLGLGLAPYNEQFF.

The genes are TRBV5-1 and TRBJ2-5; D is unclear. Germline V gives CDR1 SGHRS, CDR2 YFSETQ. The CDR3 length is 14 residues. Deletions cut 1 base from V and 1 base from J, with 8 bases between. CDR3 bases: TGCGCCAGCAGCTTGACAGCACCCCAAGAGACCCAGTACTTC. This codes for CASSLTAPQETQYF.

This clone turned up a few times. CDR3 amino acids: CASAPGGLAGGGDTQYF. The CDR3 region has the DNA TGTGCCAGCGCCCCCGGGGGGCTAGCGGGGGGAGGAGATACGCAGTATTTT. This chain joins TRBV11-1 and TRBJ2-3; 11 bases match TRBD2. Per germline, CDR1 SGHAT and CDR2 FQDESV (reference sequence). The CDR3 sequence is 17 residues long. V trimming: 8 bases; J trimming: 5 bases; junction bases outside the gene matches: 15.

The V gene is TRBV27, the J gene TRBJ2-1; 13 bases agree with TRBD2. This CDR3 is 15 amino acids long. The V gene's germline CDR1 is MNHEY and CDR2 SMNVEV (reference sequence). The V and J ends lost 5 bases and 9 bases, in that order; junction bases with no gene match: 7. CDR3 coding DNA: TGTGCCAGCAGTCCACTAGCGGGAGGGCCGGGTGAGCAGTTCTTC. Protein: CASSPLAGGPGEQFF.

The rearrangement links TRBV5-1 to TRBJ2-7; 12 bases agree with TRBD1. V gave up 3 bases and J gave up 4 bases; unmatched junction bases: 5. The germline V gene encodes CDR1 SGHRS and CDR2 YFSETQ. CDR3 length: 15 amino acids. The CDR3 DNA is TGCGCCAGCAGCTGGGGACAGGGGGCGGGGTACGAGCAGTACTTC. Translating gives CASSWGQGAGYEQYF.